The 17 T cell receptor beta chains given below trace back to one sample, sequenced in a study of blood T cells in healthy people across ages. The use of a sample-barcoded 5' primer and a J-beta primer mix characterized a second PCR of roughly 6 to 11 cycles. TCRdb re-derived calls from the 5' RACE reads in MiXCR, one entry per CDR3 protein. Of fewer than 800,000 distinct CDR3 sequences in the sample, 32% were seen once. Source material: blood. The source is a woman aged 80 or older in good health.

This clonotype has a handful of counts. It may be a read error: a sequence one base away is much more abundant. The chain carries TRBV4-2 and TRBJ2-5, with 8 bases identical to TRBD1. The CDR3 spans 16 residues. In germline, CDR1 is LGHNA, CDR2 YNFKEQ. The V segment lost 3 bases and the J segment 11 bases; nucleotides outside the gene matches: 17. DNA for the CDR3: TGTGCCAGCAGCCAGGTAGCAGGGGGCGTGAGTGGTGAGCAGTACTTC. Its protein is CASSQVAGGVSGEQYF.

This clonotype came up once. A clone one base away is much larger, so this may be a read error. The genes are TRBV7-3 and TRBJ1-4; D is uncertain. Per germline, CDR1 SGHTA and CDR2 FQGTGA. The CDR3 contains 15 residues. V lost 1 base, J lost 8 bases, and 14 bases lay in between. The DNA for the CDR3 is TGTGCCAGCAGCTTAAAGACGCCGTACGGGGAAAAACTGTTTTTT. This encodes CASSLKTPYGEKLFF.

The chain recombines TRBV18 with TRBJ2-7; tentative D call: TRBD2 (6 bases). V shed 3 bases and J shed 8 bases, with 20 bases lying between them. There are 15 residues in the CDR3. From germline, CDR1 is KGHSH and CDR2 LQKENI. CDR3 in amino acids: CASSPLRDAGGKQYF. CDR3 nucleotides: TGTGCCAGCTCACCCCTCCGGGACGCCGGAGGGAAGCAGTACTTC.

This clonotype came up many times. The V call is TRBV9, the J call TRBJ1-1; D not certain. CDR1 is SGDLS and CDR2 is YYNGEE in the germline V gene. Between the trimmed V and J ends, which lost 4 bases and 4 bases, there was a span of 14 bases. This CDR3 region has 14 residues. The CDR3 reads CASSSRPSGTEAFF. CDR3 coding DNA: TGTGCCAGCAGCTCCCGACCGTCAGGCACTGAAGCTTTCTTT.

This clonotype has ten or more counts. The V gene is TRBV3-1, the J gene TRBJ2-1; perhaps TRBD2 as D (7 bases). V lost 6 bases, J lost 4 bases, and 22 bases lay in between. The V gene's germline CDR1 is LGHDT and CDR2 YNNKEL (reference sequence). This CDR3 contains 17 residues. The chain's CDR3 is CASRDASDRGAYNEQFF. CDR3 bases: TGTGCCAGCAGGGACGCTTCCGACCGGGGGGCATACAATGAGCAGTTCTTC.

The chain uses TRBV29-1 and TRBJ2-7; TRBD2 matches 10 bases. Losses at the gene ends were 1 base for V and 3 bases for J; bases not matched to a gene: 3. The CDR3 covers 14 residues. Germline V gene lookup returns CDR1 SQVTM and CDR2 ANQGSEA. The CDR3 protein is CSVEGLAGDYEQYF. The CDR3 bases are TGCAGCGTTGAAGGACTAGCGGGTGACTACGAGCAGTACTTC.

This chain links TRBV20-1 with TRBJ2-1, with 8 bases that match TRBD2. V shed 1 base and J 4 bases; nucleotides not matched to a gene: 3. CDR3 length: 14 amino acids. Germline V gene lookup returns CDR1 DFQATT and CDR2 SNEGSKA (reference sequence). This CDR3 is CSARGGGRYNEQFF. CDR3 in DNA: TGCAGTGCTAGAGGTGGCGGGAGGTACAATGAGCAGTTCTTC.

The chain is built from TRBV5-1 and TRBJ2-1; the D gene is possibly TRBD2 (6 bases). The CDR3 runs 15 residues. V was cut by 0 bases and J by 7 bases, with 14 bases left in between. Germline V gives CDR1 SGHRS, CDR2 YFSETQ. CDR3 region: CASSLGGDSSNEQFF. CDR3 sequence (DNA): TGCGCCAGCAGCTTGGGTGGGGACTCGTCTAATGAGCAGTTCTTC.

This rearrangement joins TRBV12-5 to TRBJ2-1; D uncertain. This CDR3 has 13 residues. V lost 4 bases, J lost 8 bases, and 12 bases lay in between. The V gene's germline CDR1 is LGHNT and CDR2 FRNRAP. The CDR3 region has the DNA TGTGCTAGTGGTTCCAATCTCTTGGATGAGCAGTTCTTC. Translated: CASGSNLLDEQFF.

The V and J genes are TRBV9 and TRBJ1-1; D ambiguous. V lost 2 bases to trimming and J lost 1 base, with 9 bases between them. Germline CDR1 reads SGDLS; CDR2 reads YYNGEE. This CDR3 is built from 14 residues. CDR3 bases: TGTGCCAGCAGCGTTAGTGTCGGGAACACTGAAGCTTTCTTT. The encoded protein is CASSVSVGNTEAFF.

In the case of this clonotype: A read error is possible here, since a much larger clone lies one base away. The J gene is TRBJ2-7, the V gene TRBV5-1, with D uncertain. V was pared by 3 bases and J by 7 bases, with 14 bases between. Germline values: CDR1 SGHRS, CDR2 YFSETQ. There are 13 residues in the CDR3. The CDR3 bases are TGCGCCAGCAGCTCCCTTCAAGACAATGAGCAGTACTTC. Translated, it gives CASSSLQDNEQYF.

This clonotype was observed a few times. The chain is built from TRBV14 and TRBJ2-7; TRBD1 is a possible D gene (6 bases). CDR1 SGHDN and CDR2 FVKESK come from the germline V gene. The length of the CDR3 is 14 residues. Trimming cost V 2 bases and J 4 bases, with 12 bases left between them. As DNA, the CDR3 is TGTGCCAGCAGCCAATCACTACAGGGTTACGAGCAGTACTTC. Translated, it gives CASSQSLQGYEQYF. Looking up the rest from reference TRBV14 and TRBJ2-7 gives the full variable domain: EAGVTQFPSHSVIEKGQTVTLRCDPISGHDNLYWYRRVMGKEIKFLLHFVKESKQDESGMPNNRFLAERTGGTYSTLKVQPAELEDSGVYFCASSQSLQGYEQYFGPGTRLTVT.

The V and J genes are TRBV6-1 and TRBJ2-2, with D maybe TRBD1 (6 bases). Trimming cost V 3 bases and J 4 bases, with 12 bases left between them. There are 15 residues in the CDR3. Germline loops: CDR1 MNHNS, CDR2 SASEGT. The CDR3 loop reads CASSEARGVTGELFF. CDR3 DNA: TGTGCCAGCAGTGAGGCCAGGGGTGTCACCGGGGAGCTGTTTTTT.

To note about this clonotype: A read error may explain this, as a much larger clone is one base away. This chain joins TRBV4-2 and TRBJ2-2; TRBD2 is a possible D gene (6 bases). This CDR3 is built from 17 residues. Trimming took 0 bases from V and 1 from J, leaving 12 bases between them. The germline gives CDR1 LGHNA, CDR2 YNFKEQ. CDR3 sequence reads: CASSQDGRGENTGELFF. CDR3 coding DNA: TGTGCCAGCAGCCAAGACGGGCGCGGGGAGAACACCGGGGAGCTGTTTTTT.

The gene calls are TRBV12-3 or TRBV12-4 and TRBJ1-2; 8 nucleotides agree with TRBD1. With 6 bases clipped from V and 7 bases from J, the junction kept 7 bases outside the gene matches. The CDR3 sequence is 13 residues long. The CDR3: CASSRGQGSGYTF. The DNA for the CDR3 is TGTGCCAGCAGCCGTGGACAGGGCAGTGGCTACACCTTC.

Details on this clonotype: A read error may explain this, as a much larger clone is one base away. The genes are TRBV20-1 and TRBJ2-1; D unresolved. Trimming took off 4 bases at V and 10 bases at J, with 11 bases between the two ends. Germline V gives CDR1 DFQATT, CDR2 SNEGSKA (reference sequence). The CDR3 extends over 11 amino acids. The CDR3, as DNA: TGCAGTGCTAAAATCTCCTACGAGCAGTTCTTC. This translates into CSAKISYEQFF.

Turning to this clonotype: Given a much more abundant clone one base away, this may be a read error. The chain employs TRBV15 and TRBJ2-7; tentative D call: TRBD1 (5 bases). Trimming removed 7 bases at V and 3 bases at J, with 16 bases between. Germline assignment: CDR1 LNHNV and CDR2 YYDKDF (reference sequence). The length of the CDR3 is 14 residues. As DNA, the CDR3 is TGTGCCACCAACATCAATACAGGTTTCTACGAGCAGTACTTC. This translates into CATNINTGFYEQYF.